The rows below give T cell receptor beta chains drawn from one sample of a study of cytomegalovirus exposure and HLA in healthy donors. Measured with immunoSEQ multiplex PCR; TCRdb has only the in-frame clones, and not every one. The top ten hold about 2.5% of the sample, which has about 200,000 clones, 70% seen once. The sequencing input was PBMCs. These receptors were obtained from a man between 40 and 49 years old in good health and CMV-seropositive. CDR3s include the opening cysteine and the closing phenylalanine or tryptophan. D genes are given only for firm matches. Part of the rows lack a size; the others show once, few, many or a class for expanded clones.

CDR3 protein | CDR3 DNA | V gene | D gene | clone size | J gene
CASSWTTGEGKNIQYF | TGCGCCAGCAGCTGGACGACAGGGGAAGGCAAAAACATTCAGTACTTC | TRBV5-1 | TRBD1 | few | TRBJ2-4
CASSFDRVAGELFF | TGTGCCAGCAGCTTCGACAGGGTCGCCGGGGAGCTGTTTTTT | TRBV6-5 | TRBD1 | NA | TRBJ2-2
CASSLRSGLDGYTF | TGTGCCAGCAGCTTACGGTCAGGGTTGGATGGCTACACCTTC | TRBV7-3 | NA | once | TRBJ1-2
CAISESTGGGTDTQYF | TGTGCCATCAGTGAGTCGACCGGGGGGGGCACAGATACGCAGTATTTT | TRBV10-3 | TRBD2 | NA | TRBJ2-3
CSVEGGRDTEAFF | TGCAGCGTTGAGGGGGGACGGGACACTGAAGCTTTCTTT | TRBV29-1 | NA | NA | TRBJ1-1
CASSVGGSGGKNIQYF | TGTGCCAGCAGCGTAGGCGGTAGCGGGGGGAAAAACATTCAGTACTTC | TRBV9 | TRBD2 | NA | TRBJ2-4
CASKRRENTDTQYF | TGTGCCAGCAAGCGTCGGGAAAACACAGATACGCAGTATTTT | TRBV27 | NA | NA | TRBJ2-3
CASSYGRGTNEKLFF | TGCGCCAGCAGCTATGGGAGGGGGACTAATGAAAAACTGTTTTTT | TRBV5-1 | NA | NA | TRBJ1-4
CASSLSSGTGHYGYTF | TGTGCCAGCAGTCTCTCCTCCGGGACAGGGCACTATGGCTACACCTTC | TRBV27 | TRBD1 | NA | TRBJ1-2
CASSQVSGTDTQYF | TGCGCCAGCAGCCAAGTAAGCGGCACAGATACGCAGTATTTT | TRBV4-3 | NA | NA | TRBJ2-3
CASSIGGTGVYEQYF | TGTGCCAGTAGTATAGGCGGGACAGGGGTCTACGAGCAGTACTTC | TRBV19 | TRBD1 | NA | TRBJ2-7
CASSRTSGTDTQYF | TGTGCCAGCAGTCGGACTAGCGGCACAGATACGCAGTATTTT | TRBV6-6 | TRBD2 | NA | TRBJ2-3
CASTGEDDYGYTF | TGTGCCAGCACGGGGGAGGACGACTATGGCTACACCTTC | TRBV6-1 | NA | NA | TRBJ1-2
CASSDAQRGIEETQYF | TGTGCCAGCAGTGATGCCCAGAGGGGGATCGAAGAGACCCAGTACTTC | TRBV6-1 | NA | NA | TRBJ2-5
CAPLRQDYGYTF | TGTGCCCCCCTAAGGCAGGACTATGGCTACACCTTC | TRBV28 | NA | NA | TRBJ1-2
CASSWTGNSGYTF | TGCGCCAGCAGCTGGACAGGGAATTCGGGCTACACCTTC | TRBV5-1 | TRBD1 | few | TRBJ1-2
CASSPGSSYEQYF | TGTGCCAGCTCACCAGGGAGCTCCTACGAGCAGTACTTC | TRBV18 | NA | NA | TRBJ2-7
CASSQEGTGTVEQFF | TGCGCCAGCAGCCAAGAAGGGACAGGGACCGTTGAGCAGTTCTTC | TRBV4-1 | TRBD1 | NA | TRBJ2-1
CASSPGRDLMQFF | TGTGCCAGTAGTCCGGGTAGAGACCTTATGCAGTTCTTC | TRBV19 | NA | NA | TRBJ2-1
CASSWTARQETQYF | TGTGCCAGCAGTTGGACAGCTAGACAAGAGACCCAGTACTTC | TRBV28 | NA | NA | TRBJ2-5
CASSLGNLAGTDTQYF | TGTGCCAGCAGCTTAGGGAATCTAGCGGGGACAGATACGCAGTATTTT | TRBV11-3 | TRBD2 | NA | TRBJ2-3
CASSRGEQGLKQYF | TGTGCCAGCTCTAGGGGAGAACAGGGGTTGAAGCAGTACTTC | TRBV18 | TRBD1 | NA | TRBJ2-7
CASSPRSAGAALDTQYF | TGTGCCAGCAGCCCGAGGAGCGCGGGGGCTGCACTAGATACGCAGTATTTT | TRBV7-6 | NA | NA | TRBJ2-3
CAGSLIGDSSYNEQFF | TGTGCCGGCAGTTTAATCGGGGACAGCTCCTACAATGAGCAGTTCTTC | TRBV27 | TRBD1 | NA | TRBJ2-1